The 18 T cell receptor beta chains in this list originate from one sample, sequenced in a study of T cells in Graves' hyperthyroidism and ophthalmopathy (dated by TCRdb to the late 2010s). Library prep was done by multiplex PCR. The sample was run on an Illumina HiSeq 2000. Amplification of TCR beta CDR3 regions was carried out from RNA transcripts. The first round of RT-PCR for the TCR CDR3 was performed with the HTBI primer set and the Qiagen OneStep RT-PCR kit. Clones were called with MiXCR by TCRdb after fastp trimmed the public reads at Q25, and only in-frame beta chains were retained. Rows with one shared CDR3 protein collapse into an entry with the most common genes and DNA. This sample lists roughly 500,000 distinct CDR3 sequences; around 46% were detected once. Jointly, the top ten make up around 20% of the sample. Input material: peripheral blood or thyroid tissue (not recorded which). The receptors were sampled from an adult woman with Graves' disease, either hyperthyroidism or ophthalmopathy (not recorded which).

This clonotype was recorded a few times. This chain joins TRBV24-1 and TRBJ1-5, with D unclear. Trimming pared 2 bases from V and 5 bases from J, leaving 9 bases between. Germline assignment: CDR1 KGHDR and CDR2 SFDVKD. The CDR3 spans 14 residues. CDR3 sequence (DNA): TGTGCCACCAGTGATTCCGGCGGGGATCAGCCCCAGCATTTT. This translates into CATSDSGGDQPQHF.

There are a few counts of this clonotype. This chain links TRBV4-1 with TRBJ2-7; D may be TRBD2 (5 bases). The germline V gene encodes CDR1 MGHRA and CDR2 YSYEKL. This CDR3 is built from 16 residues. Between the trimmed V and J ends, which lost 0 bases and 1 base, there was a span of 13 bases. The DNA for the CDR3 is TGCGCCAGCAGCCAAGAGGTGGGAGTACGGTCCTACGAGCAGTACTTC. Its protein is CASSQEVGVRSYEQYF.

On this clonotype: This may stem from a read error, because a much larger clone lies one nucleotide away. The chain carries TRBV20-1 and TRBJ2-7; TRBD1 is a possible D gene (5 bases). CDR3 length: 15 amino acids. V gave up 6 bases and J gave up 3 bases, with 21 bases separating them. Germline-derived CDR1 and CDR2 are DFQATT and SNEGSKA (reference sequence). CDR3 nucleotides: TGCAGTGCAGGGGATCTTAATTCATTATACTACGAGCAGTACTTC. It is translated as CSAGDLNSLYYEQYF.

CDR3 region: CASSLDEGTQTQYF. The CDR3 region has the DNA TGTGCCAGCAGCTTGGACGAGGGGACCCAGACCCAGTACTTC. The V call is TRBV7-9, the J call TRBJ2-5; either TRBD1 or TRBD2 may fit D (5 bases each). The CDR3 has 14 amino acids. V lost 3 bases and J lost 6, with 14 bases in between. Germline CDR1 and CDR2: SEHNR and FQNEAQ (reference sequence).

In its sample, this clonotype was seen many times. This CDR3 is CASSLGGRPLETQYF. The CDR3 DNA sequence: TGTGCCAGCAGTTTGGGTGGGAGGCCCCTCGAGACCCAGTACTTC. This chain joins TRBV28 and TRBJ2-5; maybe TRBD2 (6 bases). V shed 3 bases and J shed 5 bases, with 16 bases lying between them. Germline V CDR1 and CDR2: MDHEN, SYDVKM. The CDR3 consists of 15 residues.

V is TRBV28 and J is TRBJ1-2; D is ambiguous. The CDR3 loop spans 15 amino acids. Trimming removed 6 bases at V and 0 bases at J, with 14 bases between. The germline V gene has CDR1 MDHEN and CDR2 SYDVKM. The CDR3 bases are TGTGCCAGCAGCCCCCGACGACCGGCTAACTATGGCTACACCTTC. Its translation is CASSPRRPANYGYTF.

The chain uses TRBV7-2 and TRBJ1-5; D not certain. The CDR3 sequence is 15 residues long. Germline CDR1 SGHTA, CDR2 FQGNSA. V shed 1 base and J shed 6 bases, with 13 bases lying between them. DNA of the CDR3: TGTGCCAGCAGCTTAGAACACGGTGGGTTTCAGCCCCAGCATTTT. The encoded protein is CASSLEHGGFQPQHF.

This clonotype has only a few counts. The chain couples TRBV9 to TRBJ1-1; unclear D gene. Trimming left V 4 bases short and J 0 bases short, with 10 bases between. There are 14 residues in the CDR3. The germline gives CDR1 SGDLS, CDR2 YYNGEE. The CDR3 DNA reads as TGTGCCAGCAGCCGAGGGAACATGAACACTGAAGCTTTCTTT. Translated, it gives CASSRGNMNTEAFF.

This sequence joins TRBV7-6 and TRBJ2-7; 10 bases fit TRBD1. The CDR3 covers 15 residues. Germline trimming cut 6 bases from V and 0 bases from J; bases unmatched to any gene: 5. In germline, CDR1 is SGHVS, CDR2 FNYEAQ. The CDR3 DNA is TGTGCCAGCAGGAGGGACAGGGGTACCTCCTACGAGCAGTACTTC. Protein: CASRRDRGTSYEQYF.

This clonotype has a handful of counts. The chain employs TRBV7-2 and TRBJ2-5; 7 bases line up with TRBD1. The V and J ends lost 6 bases and 1 base, in that order; junction bases with no gene match: 5. The germline V gene has CDR1 SGHTA and CDR2 FQGNSA. This CDR3 region has 14 residues. This CDR3 reads CASSLRQGQETQYF. CDR3 sequence (DNA): TGTGCCAGCAGTTTACGACAGGGCCAAGAGACCCAGTACTTC.

This clonotype was picked up many times. This chain connects TRBV20-1 to TRBJ2-7, with D perhaps TRBD2 (6 bases). Germline lookup yields CDR1 DFQATT and CDR2 SNEGSKA (reference sequence). Trimming took off 2 bases at V and 3 bases at J, with 14 bases between the two ends. The CDR3 extends over 14 amino acids. The CDR3 spells CSARPLAHDYEQYF. As DNA, the CDR3 is TGCAGTGCTAGACCCCTAGCGCACGACTACGAGCAGTACTTC.

The gene calls are TRBV19 and TRBJ2-2; possibly TRBD1 or TRBD2 for D (5 bases each). V shed 1 base and J shed 6 bases, with 12 bases lying between them. The CDR3 extends over 15 amino acids. The germline V gene has CDR1 LNHDA and CDR2 SQIVND (reference sequence). CDR3 sequence: CASSIVAGRSGELFF. The CDR3 DNA is TGTGCCAGTAGTATAGTAGCAGGGAGATCCGGGGAGCTGTTTTTT.

The chain links TRBV10-3 to TRBJ1-5, with 8 positions matching TRBD1. The CDR3 length is 17 residues. Trimming cost V 5 bases and J 0 bases; bases outside gene matches: 9. CDR1 and CDR2 (germline): ENHRY, SYGVKD. CDR3 in amino acids: CAISPGTGDLSNQPQHF. The CDR3 DNA reads as TGTGCCATCAGTCCCGGGACAGGAGACCTTAGCAATCAGCCCCAGCATTTT.

This clonotype was counted ten times or more. This chain joins TRBV19 and TRBJ1-1, with unresolved D. This CDR3 comprises 11 residues. From germline, CDR1 is LNHDA and CDR2 SQIVND (reference sequence). Deletions cut 3 bases from V and 5 bases from J, with 4 bases between. CDR3 DNA: TGTGCCAGTAGTATCGGTACTGAAGCTTTCTTT. Translation: CASSIGTEAFF.

This clonotype showed up many times. The chain couples TRBV20-1 to TRBJ1-1; a weak D match, TRBD1 (6 bases). The V gene's germline CDR1 is DFQATT and CDR2 SNEGSKA (reference sequence). This CDR3 spans 16 amino acids. Trimming stripped 3 bases from V and 2 bases from J, with 19 bases between. The CDR3 here is CSASGGWGGSNTEAFF. CDR3 nucleotides: TGCAGTGCTAGCGGAGGGTGGGGGGGCTCCAACACTGAAGCTTTCTTT.

This chain links TRBV3-1 with TRBJ2-5; D tentatively reads TRBD1 or TRBD2 (5 bases each). Per the germline V gene, CDR1 is LGHDT and CDR2 is YNNKEL (reference sequence). This CDR3 is built from 15 residues. V lost 0 bases, J lost 4 bases, and 12 bases lay in between. DNA of the CDR3: TGTGCCAGCAGCCAAGAGTTGGCAGGGAGAGAGACCCAGTACTTC. Amino acid sequence: CASSQELAGRETQYF.

This clonotype was picked up many times. The CDR3 bases are TGCAGTGTCCACAGGGCGGTGGGCTATGGCTACACCTTC. It codes for CSVHRAVGYGYTF. The chain couples TRBV20-1 to TRBJ1-2, with a weak D call TRBD1 (6 bases). The CDR3 runs to 13 residues. The V end lost 7 bases, the J end lost 4 bases, and 16 bases lay between the germline ends. The germline V gene encodes CDR1 DFQATT and CDR2 SNEGSKA (reference sequence).

This clonotype was seen many times. This chain links TRBV9 with TRBJ2-2, with D hard to call. CDR1 is SGDLS, CDR2 YYNGEE, per germline. The CDR3 is 15 residues long. V was shortened by 4 bases and J by 0 bases, with 10 bases between the two germline ends. The CDR3 bases are TGTGCCAGCAGCACCGGACCAACGAACACCGGGGAGCTGTTTTTT. It is translated as CASSTGPTNTGELFF.